A selection of T cell receptor beta chains follows, all from one sample in a study of blood T cells in healthy people across ages. Using its own MiXCR run on the 5' RACE reads, TCRdb lists one record per CDR3 protein. The sample yields approximately 1,700,000 distinct CDR3 sequences, about two fifths seen once. Material: blood. These receptors were obtained from a human donor in good health. CDR3s include the opening cysteine and the closing phenylalanine or tryptophan. Each record gives: CDR3 DNA, CDR3 protein, V gene, clone size, J gene, D gene. D genes are given only for firm matches. Expanded clones are given a class, and other clones once, few, many or no size at all.

TGCGCCAGCAGTGCTCCCCCTCAGCTCAAGGATGAGCAGTTCTTC	CASSAPPQLKDEQFF	TRBV10-2	-	TRBJ2-1	-
TGTGCCAGTAGTATACGGGGGGGGATACAAGAGACCCAGTACTTC	CASSIRGGIQETQYF	TRBV19	-	TRBJ2-5	TRBD2
TGTGCCAGCAGTTTCGGCAATCTTTACGAGCAGTACTTC	CASSFGNLYEQYF	TRBV6-6	few	TRBJ2-7	-
TGTGCCAGCAGCTTAGCGTATACCGTCCAGTCCTACGAGCAGTACTTC	CASSLAYTVQSYEQYF	TRBV7-2	-	TRBJ2-7	-
TGCAGTGCTAGAGAGAGCGGGGGAATCACAGATACGCAGTATTTT	CSARESGGITDTQYF	TRBV20-1	-	TRBJ2-3	TRBD2
TGTGCCAGCAGTTTACCGGAGAGCACTGAAGCTTTCTTT	CASSLPESTEAFF	TRBV28	-	TRBJ1-1	-
TGTGCCACCACTGCGGGAACAGGGGTTATGAGGGAGCAGTTCTTC	CATTAGTGVMREQFF	TRBV6-5	-	TRBJ2-1	-
TGTGCCAGCAGCCAAGACAGGGTGGTGTACAATGAGCAGTTCTTC	CASSQDRVVYNEQFF	TRBV5-5	-	TRBJ2-1	TRBD1
TGCAGTGCCATACCCACTCCGACTAGCGGGGGCACAGATACGCAGTATTTT	CSAIPTPTSGGTDTQYF	TRBV20-1	-	TRBJ2-3	TRBD2
TGTGCCAGCTCACCCAACGTGGGGGTTTCCTACAATGAGCAGTTCTTC	CASSPNVGVSYNEQFF	TRBV18	few	TRBJ2-1	-
TGTGCCAGCTCACCGGTCGCCGCCTACGAGCAGTACTTC	CASSPVAAYEQYF	TRBV18	-	TRBJ2-7	-
TGTGCCAGCAGCTTAGTAAACCTGGCAGTTAAAGAGACCCAGTACTTC	CASSLVNLAVKETQYF	TRBV7-2	-	TRBJ2-5	-
TGTGCCAGCAGACGAGTCCTCCGAAGCTCCTACAATGAGCAGTTCTTC	CASRRVLRSSYNEQFF	TRBV6-1	-	TRBJ2-1	-
TGCAGCGCCCAATCGCCCCGGCTGGGAGGCTTAAATTCACCCCTCCACTTT	CSAQSPRLGGLNSPLHF	TRBV29-1	-	TRBJ1-6	-
TGTGCCAGCAGCGTCGACAGGGGTAGGGATACGCAGTATTTT	CASSVDRGRDTQYF	TRBV7-2	-	TRBJ2-3	TRBD1
TGTGCCAGCAGCGCAGAAGAAGGCCGAAAACTGTTTTTT	CASSAEEGRKLFF	TRBV7-6	many	TRBJ1-4	-
TGTGCCAGCAGCTCTTTCAGGGGTCCGAACTATGGCTACACCTTC	CASSSFRGPNYGYTF	TRBV7-2	few	TRBJ1-2	-
TGTGCTAGTGGTTTCGGTACAGCTGGGGCCAATGTCCTGACTTTC	CASGFGTAGANVLTF	TRBV12-5	-	TRBJ2-6	-
TGTGCCAGCAGCCACCGGGACAGGGAGCACTATGGCTACACCTTC	CASSHRDREHYGYTF	TRBV7-8	few	TRBJ1-2	TRBD1
TGTGCCAGCAGCTTGGCCGCGCGGGGCCCCGGAGCTTTCTTT	CASSLAARGPGAFF	TRBV5-6	-	TRBJ1-1	-
TGTGCCAGCAGCCCACTTGGACTGACAGGAAACTACGAGCAGTACTTC	CASSPLGLTGNYEQYF	TRBV3-1	-	TRBJ2-7	-
TGCGCCAGCAGCCCCGGGACAGGGAGAACTAATGAAAAACTGTTTTTT	CASSPGTGRTNEKLFF	TRBV5-1	few	TRBJ1-4	TRBD1
TGCAGTGCTGTACCCGGGGGTCTAACTAGCACAGATACGCAGTATTTT	CSAVPGGLTSTDTQYF	TRBV20-1	few	TRBJ2-3	-
TGCGCCAGCAGCTTGGAGTCTGTCAGGGACAATGGCTACACCTTC	CASSLESVRDNGYTF	TRBV5-1	-	TRBJ1-2	-
TGCAGTGCTAGAGTAGATGGACAGGGGGCTGGCTACACCTTC	CSARVDGQGAGYTF	TRBV20-1	-	TRBJ1-2	TRBD1
TGTGCCAGCAGCCAAATGCAGACGGTACTCTATGGCTACACCTTC	CASSQMQTVLYGYTF	TRBV2	-	TRBJ1-2	-
TGCGCCAGCAGCCAAGATGTCATCTACGAGCAGTACTTC	CASSQDVIYEQYF	TRBV4-1	-	TRBJ2-7	-
TGCAGCGTTGCCGTACGCTCCTACGAGCAGTACTTC	CSVAVRSYEQYF	TRBV29-1	many	TRBJ2-7	-
TGTGCCAGCAGCAACTCCCCGGGACAGGGGGTATTCAAGCCCCAGCATTTT	CASSNSPGQGVFKPQHF	TRBV27	-	TRBJ1-5	TRBD1
TGCAGTGCTAGGGGCGAACCAGGCTTACGGGAGACCCAGTACTTC	CSARGEPGLRETQYF	TRBV20-1	-	TRBJ2-5	-
TGTGCCAGCAGCCTCTCCGGGACAACTGGAGCTTTCTTT	CASSLSGTTGAFF	TRBV7-3	-	TRBJ1-1	-
TGTGCCAGCAGCCCCTGGGGAGCGGGGAATCAGGATGAGCAGTTCTTC	CASSPWGAGNQDEQFF	TRBV7-9	-	TRBJ2-1	TRBD2
TGTGCCAGCAGCTTAGGCCCCTCGGGGGCCTACAATGAGCAGTTCTTC	CASSLGPSGAYNEQFF	TRBV13	-	TRBJ2-1	-
TGTGCCAGCAATAGCGGGGGCGGTACAGATACGCAGTATTTT	CASNSGGGTDTQYF	TRBV12-3/TRBV12-4	-	TRBJ2-3	TRBD2
TGTGCCAGCAGCTCGGGACAGGGGCCGGGATACGAGCAGTACTTC	CASSSGQGPGYEQYF	TRBV11-2	-	TRBJ2-7	TRBD1
TGCGCCAGCAGCCAAGTGGGGGCTGTAGGGGAGCAGTACTTC	CASSQVGAVGEQYF	TRBV4-1	-	TRBJ2-4	-
TGCGCCAGCAGCCAAGATTCGGGATCCGAGCAGTACTTC	CASSQDSGSEQYF	TRBV4-3	few	TRBJ2-7	-
TGTGCCAGCAGCTTAAAGCGGGTGACTTCCTACGAGCAGTACTTC	CASSLKRVTSYEQYF	TRBV7-8	-	TRBJ2-7	-
TGCAGTGCGAGCAGGTCTCAGTGGAATAGCAATCAGCCCCAGCATTTT	CSASRSQWNSNQPQHF	TRBV20-1	-	TRBJ1-5	-
TGCGCCAGCAGCCACCCCAACGGACAGCCAGATCAGCCCCAGCATTTT	CASSHPNGQPDQPQHF	TRBV4-1	-	TRBJ1-5	-
TGTGCCAGCAGCTTACACGGTCCGAGGGATACGCAGTATTTT	CASSLHGPRDTQYF	TRBV7-2	-	TRBJ2-3	-
TGTGCCTGGAGTGTTTCCCGGCAGGGTGGCTACACCTTC	CAWSVSRQGGYTF	TRBV30	-	TRBJ1-2	-
TGCAGTGCTAGCTCGACTAGCTGGGAGACCCAGTACTTC	CSASSTSWETQYF	TRBV20-1	few	TRBJ2-5	TRBD2
TGTGCCAGCAGCCTCGGGACAGGGGGGCACTATGGCTACACCTTC	CASSLGTGGHYGYTF	TRBV7-2	few	TRBJ1-2	TRBD1
TGCGCCAGCAGCCAGGGGGCTAGCGCTTACAATGAGCAGTTCTTC	CASSQGASAYNEQFF	TRBV5-1	-	TRBJ2-1	TRBD1
TGTGCCAGCAGCTTAAGGCTGTCCGGCGAGAAACTGTTTTTT	CASSLRLSGEKLFF	TRBV11-2	-	TRBJ1-4	-
TGTGCCACCATCGTAGGACAGGGGAACACTGAAGCTTTCTTT	CATIVGQGNTEAFF	TRBV10-3	few	TRBJ1-1	TRBD1
TGCAGCGTTAGGACTAGCGGGGCCCACAATGAGCAGTTCTTC	CSVRTSGAHNEQFF	TRBV29-1	few	TRBJ2-1	TRBD2
TGTGCCAGCAGTTTATCGACGGCAGGGCCAGATACGCAGTATTTT	CASSLSTAGPDTQYF	TRBV27	-	TRBJ2-3	-
TGTGCCAGCAGCCAAGATAAGGTTCAGGACGACGAGCAGTACTTC	CASSQDKVQDDEQYF	TRBV14	few	TRBJ2-7	-
TGTGCCAGCGCGAGGGACAGGGACCCCAATGAGCAGTTCTTC	CASARDRDPNEQFF	TRBV6-5	many	TRBJ2-1	TRBD1
TGTGCCAGCCAAGGTCCTGGACCCCAAAAGAAATACAATGAGCAGTTCTTC	CASQGPGPQKKYNEQFF	TRBV10-3	few	TRBJ2-1	-
TGCAGCGTTGAAAGGACCCAAGAGACCCAGTACTTC	CSVERTQETQYF	TRBV29-1	-	TRBJ2-5	-
TGTGCCAGCAGCTTCCCGCTAGCGAGGCAAGAGACCCAGTACTTC	CASSFPLARQETQYF	TRBV7-2	-	TRBJ2-5	-